This T cell receptor beta chain derives from a study of cytomegalovirus exposure and HLA in healthy donors. Study-wide results and limits: The tendency of first-cohort TCR clusters to co-occur in the 100 to 150 validation repertoires was identified by a subsequent analysis.

The donors were part of the validation cohort, which consisted of roughly 110 subjects and was separate from the first cohort of hundreds of subjects. This clone was seen a handful of times. Its antigen is unknown. Assay: immunoSEQ multiplex PCR; the TCRdb copy retains only in-frame clones and omits some. The sample yields some 150,000 clones, around 90% seen once. The CDR3 totals 13 residues. Unmatched junction bases numbered 3, after V lost 0 bases and J lost 8 bases. The germline CDR1 and CDR2 sequences are MNHEY and SVGAGI. The TCR originated in a woman in her twenties or thirties in good health and CMV-seropositive. The chain uses TRBV6-5 and TRBJ1-2; 7 bases are shared with TRBD1. Sequenced input: PBMCs. CDR3 amino acids: CASSYSTGKGYTF. The CDR3 region has the DNA TGTGCCAGCAGTTACTCGACAGGGAAAGGCTACACCTTC.